This T cell receptor (beta chain) was sequenced during a study of beta chain features in type 1 diabetes. Sequencing targeted expressed TCRB transcripts, as all isolated RNA had been reverse transcribed. Libraries were prepared by immunoSEQ multiplex PCR; TCRdb keeps only in-frame clonotypes and omits some of them. Of about 640,000 clones in the sample, 9.5% to 15% are singletons; the top ten hold 0.095% to 0.15%. Worth noting for this clone: Its antigen is still unknown.

The CDR3 contains 16 residues. V lost 2 bases, J lost 2 bases, and 4 bases stayed unmatched. Looked up from germline, CDR1 is SGDLS and CDR2 is YYNGEE. Study-wide results and limits: All four CD4+ subsets from Type 1 diabetes patients carried moderately but significantly shorter TCRB CDR3s.

The sequence was collected from a man aged 25 to 40 with type 1 diabetes. This sequence joins TRBV9 and TRBJ2-5; 12 bases are a match to TRBD2. Material for sequencing was naive CD4+ T cells from blood. CDR3 loop: CASSVLAGGPQETQYF. In nucleotides, the CDR3 is TGTGCCAGCAGCGTTCTAGCGGGGGGGCCTCAAGAGACCCAGTACTTC.